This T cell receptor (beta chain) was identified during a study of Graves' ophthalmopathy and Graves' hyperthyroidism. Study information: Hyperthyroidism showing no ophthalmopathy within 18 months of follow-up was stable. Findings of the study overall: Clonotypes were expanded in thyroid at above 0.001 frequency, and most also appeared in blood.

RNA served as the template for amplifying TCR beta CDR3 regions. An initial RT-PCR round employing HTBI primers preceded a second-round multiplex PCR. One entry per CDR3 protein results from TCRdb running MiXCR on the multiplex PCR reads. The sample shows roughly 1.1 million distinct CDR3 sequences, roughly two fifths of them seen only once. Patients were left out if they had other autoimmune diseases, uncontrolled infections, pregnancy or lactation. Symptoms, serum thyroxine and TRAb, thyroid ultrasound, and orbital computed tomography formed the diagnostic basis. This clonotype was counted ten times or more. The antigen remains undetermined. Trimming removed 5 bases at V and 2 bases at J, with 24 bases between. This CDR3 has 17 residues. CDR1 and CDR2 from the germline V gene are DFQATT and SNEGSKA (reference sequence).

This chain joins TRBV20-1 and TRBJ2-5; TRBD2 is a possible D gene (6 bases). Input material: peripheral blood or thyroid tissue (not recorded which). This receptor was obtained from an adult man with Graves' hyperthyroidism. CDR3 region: CSAHKGTGGRMQETQYF. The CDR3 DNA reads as TGCAGTGCTCACAAAGGGACGGGTGGGAGGATGCAAGAGACCCAGTACTTC.